The TCR beta chain described here comes from a study of immune cell composition in non-small cell lung cancer. The germline V gene encodes CDR1 LNHDA and CDR2 SQIVND (reference sequence). Trimming removed 6 bases at V and 6 bases at J, with 19 bases between. The CDR3 extends over 15 amino acids. General observations from the study: Clones >0.5% enriched in tumour were rarer in adenocarcinoma (roughly 35%) than squamous (about 80%).

The table lists this clone with a count of one. Its antigen is currently unknown. Profiling relied on immunoSEQ multiplex PCR, and the TCRdb table lists in-frame clones only, not all of them. The top ten hold around 15% of the sample, which has 2,400 or so clones, just under 75% seen once. These records were also assigned to another study, of CD4 T cells in lung cancer. This second report adds: Prior treatments included platinum chemotherapy, and some patients had nivolumab or pembrolizumab.

This rearrangement joins TRBV19 to TRBJ2-3, with D possibly being TRBD2 (6 bases). The sequenced material came from lung tumor tissue. The receptor was isolated from a human donor with non-small cell lung cancer. The CDR3 DNA is TGTGCCAGTAGGGGAGGAGGGTCTGGCGAGGATACGCAGTATTTT. Its translation: CASRGGGSGEDTQYF.